What follows are 14 T cell receptor beta chains derived from one specimen sequenced in a study of cytomegalovirus exposure and HLA in healthy donors. PCR was performed using 60 Vbeta and 13 Jbeta primers. TCRdb's table, derived via immunoSEQ multiplex PCR, lists solely in-frame clones and lacks some. The sample contains around 180,000 clones, 82% of which appear only once. Sequenced input: PBMCs. These receptors were taken from a woman aged 50 to 60 in good health and CMV-seronegative.

The chain links TRBV7-9 to TRBJ1-6, with 7 bases identical to TRBD1. The CDR3 covers 16 residues. The V segment lost 5 bases and the J segment 10 bases; nucleotides outside the gene matches: 14. In germline, CDR1 is SEHNR, CDR2 FQNEAQ (reference sequence). The CDR3 DNA reads TGTGCCAGCAGCCGAATACAGGGGAATATCGACTCACCCCTCCACTTT. This gives the protein CASSRIQGNIDSPLHF.

The rearrangement joins TRBV27 to TRBJ1-1; 8 nucleotides align to TRBD1. CDR3 length equals 15 residues. Germline values: CDR1 MNHEY, CDR2 SMNVEV (reference sequence). Unmatched junction bases numbered 13, after V lost 6 bases and J lost 7 bases. CDR3 nucleotides: TGTGCCAGCAGAAAGCTACGAGACAGGGGCTTTGAAGCTTTCTTT. Translated: CASRKLRDRGFEAFF.

Regarding this clone: The sample carries other DNA sequences with the same CDR3. The chain has TRBV5-1 and TRBJ2-3; possibly TRBD2 for D (5 bases). Germline V gene lookup returns CDR1 SGHRS and CDR2 YFSETQ. This CDR3 has 14 residues. Between the trimmed V and J ends, which lost 0 bases and 1 base, there was a span of 6 bases. Here the CDR3 reads CASSLEAGTDTQYF. CDR3 DNA: TGCGCCAGCAGCTTGGAAGCGGGCACAGATACGCAGTATTTT. Supplemented by reference TRBV5-1 and TRBJ2-3, the full variable domain reads KAGVTQTPRYLIKTRGQQVTLSCSPISGHRSVSWYQQTPGQGLQFLFEYFSETQRNKGNFPGRFSGRQFSNSRSEMNVSTLELGDSALYLCASSLEAGTDTQYFGPGTRLTVL.

Here the CDR3 reads CASSSQGPDTQYF. The CDR3, as DNA: TGTGCCAGCAGCTCCCAGGGGCCAGATACGCAGTATTTT. The chain links TRBV7-2 to TRBJ2-3; TRBD1 is a possible D gene (6 bases). The germline V gene encodes CDR1 SGHTA and CDR2 FQGNSA. V lost 4 bases and J lost 4, with 9 bases in between. The CDR3 loop spans 13 amino acids. The whole variable domain, filled in from reference TRBV7-2 and TRBJ2-3, reads GAGVSQSPSNKVTEKGKDVELRCDPISGHTALYWYRQSLGQGLEFLIYFQGNSAPDKSGLPSDRFSAERTGGSVSTLTIQRTQQEDSAVYLCASSSQGPDTQYFGPGTRLTVL.

DNA of the CDR3: TGTGCCATCAGTGAGTCGGCAGGGGGTCCCTACGAGCAGTACTTC. It specifies CAISESAGGPYEQYF. The rearrangement links TRBV10-3 to TRBJ2-7; 7 bases map to TRBD1. Germline CDR1 ENHRY, CDR2 SYGVKD. This CDR3 contains 15 residues. Germline trimming cut 0 bases from V and 2 bases from J; bases unmatched to any gene: 4.

The rearrangement links TRBV7-9 to TRBJ1-1; D call uncertain. This CDR3 spans 14 amino acids. Germline V gene data show CDR1 as SEHNR and CDR2 as FQNEAQ (reference sequence). The V end was cut by 1 base, the J end by 3 bases, with 9 bases between. The CDR3 sequence is CASSLVTPDTEAFF. The CDR3 coding sequence is TGTGCCAGCAGCTTAGTAACACCAGACACTGAAGCTTTCTTT. Filled out from reference TRBV7-9 and TRBJ1-1, the complete variable domain reads DTGVSQNPRHKITKRGQNVTFRCDPISEHNRLYWYRQTLGQGPEFLTYFQNEAQLEKSRLLSDRFSAERPKGSFSTLEIQRTEQGDSAMYLCASSLVTPDTEAFFGQGTRLTVV.

V gene TRBV28 combines with J gene TRBJ1-6; D is unresolved. CDR1 and CDR2 (germline): MDHEN, SYDVKM. CDR3 length equals 15 residues. V lost 5 bases, J lost 10 bases, and 18 bases lay in between. CDR3 amino acids: CASSITPGLTSPLHF. In DNA form, the CDR3 reads TGTGCCAGCAGTATAACGCCCGGTCTCACCTCACCCCTCCACTTT.

This clone was counted between two and nine times. The chain links TRBV21-1 to TRBJ2-2; the D call TRBD2 from the table was never checked on the DNA. TRBV21-1 constitutes a pseudogene. The CDR3 is 19 residues long. The DNA of the CDR3 is TGTGCCAGGAGATCGACTAGCGGGGGGCCCCCTAACAACACCGGGGAGCTGTTTTTT. As protein: CARRSTSGGPPNNTGELFF.

This rearrangement joins TRBV7-9 to TRBJ2-3; D might be TRBD1 (6 bases). The CDR3 is 14 residues long. Looked up from germline, CDR1 is SEHNR and CDR2 is FQNEAQ (reference sequence). Trimming left V 5 bases short and J 4 bases short, with 13 bases between. The CDR3 here is CASSPPGQPDTQYF. DNA of the CDR3: TGTGCCAGCAGCCCCCCTGGACAGCCAGATACGCAGTATTTT.

This chain connects TRBV2 to TRBJ2-7, with TRBD2 matching over 7 bases. After removal of 10 bases from V and 4 bases from J, the junction contained 7 bases not matched to a gene. Germline V gene sequence: CDR1 SNHLY, CDR2 FYNNEI. CDR3 length equals 12 residues. The CDR3 here is CATRLAGYEQYF. The DNA of the CDR3 is TGTGCCACCAGACTAGCAGGTTACGAGCAGTACTTC.

The chain recombines TRBV7-2 with TRBJ2-5; 7 bases agree with TRBD2. This CDR3 has 18 amino acids. The ends lost 4 bases at V and 0 bases at J; junction bases unmatched: 14. Germline values: CDR1 SGHTA, CDR2 FQGNSA. CDR3 sequence reads: CASSSPGGLSSYQETQYF. The DNA of the CDR3 is TGTGCCAGCAGCTCCCCGGGGGGACTAAGTTCTTACCAAGAGACCCAGTACTTC.

This sequence joins TRBV7-3 and TRBJ2-3; D gene ambiguous. Trimming took off 5 bases at V and 4 bases at J, with 10 bases between the two ends. This CDR3 contains 13 residues. Germline lookup yields CDR1 SGHTA and CDR2 FQGTGA. This CDR3 reads CASSPPNSDTQYF. CDR3 coding DNA: TGTGCCAGCAGCCCCCCTAACTCAGATACGCAGTATTTT.

This chain uses TRBV28 with TRBJ1-1; TRBD1 matches at 7 bases. The CDR3 loop spans 12 amino acids. The V gene's germline CDR1 is MDHEN and CDR2 SYDVKM. V shed 5 bases and J 6 bases; nucleotides not matched to a gene: 3. The CDR3 protein is CASSTGVSEAFF. The CDR3 DNA reads as TGTGCCAGCAGTACAGGGGTTTCTGAAGCTTTCTTT.

The genes are TRBV7-9 and TRBJ1-4; possible D gene TRBD1, 5 bases. Trimming took off 7 bases at V and 5 bases at J, with 11 bases between the two ends. Germline V gene data show CDR1 as SEHNR and CDR2 as FQNEAQ (reference sequence). The CDR3 consists of 13 residues. The CDR3 nucleotides read TGTGCCAGCAATTGGCAGGGCAATGAAAAACTGTTTTTT. It encodes CASNWQGNEKLFF.